A single sample gave rise to the 28 T cell receptor beta chains below, sequenced in a study of OX40 agonist ivuxolimab in advanced cancers. Profiling relied on immunoSEQ multiplex PCR, and the TCRdb table lists in-frame clones only, not all of them. The repertoire holds tens of thousands of clones, with around 78% as singletons. The sample consisted of CD4+ or CD8+ T cells sorted from blood, taken in a trial of the OX40 agonist ivuxolimab. The receptors here all came from an adult with an advanced solid tumor such as melanoma, head and neck, liver or kidney cancer.

The chain couples TRBV21-1 to TRBJ2-3. TRBV21-1 is flagged as a pseudogene. The CDR3 runs 14 residues. The CDR3 spells CASSKFQDHGTQYF. CDR3 DNA: TGTGCCAGCAGCAAATTTCAGGACCACGGTACGCAGTATTTT.

This clone was picked up a small number of times. This chain connects TRBV4-3 to TRBJ1-2; the match to TRBD1 covers 8 bases. V trimming: 2 bases; J trimming: 6 bases; junction bases outside the gene matches: 2. Germline values: CDR1 LGHNA, CDR2 YSLEER. The CDR3 is 13 residues long. The CDR3 nucleotides are TGCGCCAGCAGCCAACGACAGGGGCATGGCTACACCTTC. It translates to CASSQRQGHGYTF.

This clone was found once. The chain couples TRBV5-4 to TRBJ1-2; 7 nucleotides match TRBD1. V was pared by 4 bases and J by 6 bases, with 12 bases of the junction left unmatched. Looked up from germline, CDR1 is SGHNT and CDR2 is YYREEE (reference sequence). The CDR3 runs 15 residues. CDR3 DNA sequence: TGTGCCAGCAGCCCCTACTTTTCGACAGGGAATGGCTACACCTTC. Its protein is CASSPYFSTGNGYTF.

J is TRBJ1-4 and V is TRBV6-1; D not certain. Germline V gene sequence: CDR1 MNHNS, CDR2 SASEGT. The CDR3 is 14 residues long. Trimming stripped 6 bases from V and 0 bases from J, with 8 bases between. The CDR3 DNA is TGTGCCAGCAGCGACGGAACAACTAATGAAAAACTGTTTTTT. It translates to CASSDGTTNEKLFF.

V usage is TRBV7-2 and J usage is TRBJ1-3; D gene unclear. With 2 bases removed from V and 8 bases from J, the gap between germline ends came to 4 bases. Germline CDR1 is SGHTA and CDR2 is FQGNSA. This CDR3 has 11 amino acids. The CDR3 protein is CASSLSDTIYF. Here the CDR3 DNA reads TGTGCCAGCAGCTTATCGGACACCATATATTTT. Full variable domain (rest looked up from reference TRBV7-2 and TRBJ1-3): GAGVSQSPSNKVTEKGKDVELRCDPISGHTALYWYRQSLGQGLEFLIYFQGNSAPDKSGLPSDRFSAERTGGSVSTLTIQRTQQEDSAVYLCASSLSDTIYFGEGSWLTVV.

The chain combines TRBV29-1 with TRBJ1-5, with D perhaps TRBD1 (6 bases). Germline CDR1 SQVTM, CDR2 ANQGSEA. CDR3 length equals 12 residues. Deletions cut 5 bases from V and 2 bases from J, with 7 bases between. This chain's CDR3 is CSVRQGNQPQHF. As DNA, the CDR3 is TGCAGCGTTCGACAGGGCAATCAGCCCCAGCATTTT.

This rearrangement joins TRBV6-6 to TRBJ1-5; TRBD1 matches at 7 bases. V shed 6 bases and J 9 bases; nucleotides not matched to a gene: 8. CDR1 and CDR2 from the germline V gene are MNHNY and SVGAGI (reference sequence). This CDR3 region has 13 residues. CDR3 loop: CASSPGTEMPQHF. The CDR3 DNA is TGTGCCAGCAGCCCCGGGACAGAGATGCCCCAGCATTTT.

The chain is built from TRBV2 and TRBJ2-1; D gene ambiguous. The CDR3 is made up of 11 amino acids. Germline CDR1 reads SNHLY; CDR2 reads FYNNEI. The ends were cut back, 10 bases at V and 2 bases at J, with 6 bases in the middle. The CDR3, as DNA: TGTGCCACCAGAACCTACAATGAGCAGTTCTTC. It is translated as CATRTYNEQFF.

This clone has only a few counts. The chain couples TRBV10-3 to TRBJ2-5; maybe TRBD2 (7 bases). V lost 8 bases and J 2 bases, leaving 15 bases between the germline ends. Looked up from germline, CDR1 is ENHRY and CDR2 is SYGVKD. The CDR3 runs to 14 residues. The DNA of the CDR3 is TGTGCCATCGGGGGGGGGCCTAGACAAGAGACCCAGTACTTC. Its translation: CAIGGGPRQETQYF.

The chain couples TRBV9 to TRBJ2-3; TRBD2 matches 12 bases. After removal of 3 bases from V and 9 bases from J, the junction contained 11 bases not matched to a gene. Germline-derived CDR1 and CDR2 are SGDLS and YYNGEE. The CDR3 has 16 amino acids. Here the CDR3 DNA reads TGTGCCAGCAGCGCCCTCGCTAGCGGGGGGGCCATGACGCAGTATTTT. Translation: CASSALASGGAMTQYF.

The chain carries TRBV18 and TRBJ2-7; unclear D gene. This CDR3 has 13 amino acids. Germline V gene data show CDR1 as KGHSH and CDR2 as LQKENI. V dropped 6 bases and J dropped 7 bases, with 16 bases sitting between them. CDR3 in DNA: TGTGCCAGCTCCCTCGGCGCCGTTGGTGAGCAGTACTTC. It specifies CASSLGAVGEQYF.

This clone showed up just once. The rearrangement links TRBV5-5 to TRBJ1-5, with D uncertain. Looked up from germline, CDR1 is SGHKS and CDR2 is YYEKEE (reference sequence). The germline V and J ends were trimmed by 1 base and 3 bases, with 14 bases remaining between them. This CDR3 is built from 16 residues. CDR3 nucleotide sequence: TGTGCCAGCAGCTTGCGGGTGGAAGCGCACAATCAGCCCCAGCATTTT. Translating it yields CASSLRVEAHNQPQHF. Full variable domain (outside the CDR3, taken from reference TRBV5-5 and TRBJ1-5): DAGVTQSPTHLIKTRGQQVTLRCSPISGHKSVSWYQQVLGQGPQFIFQYYEKEERGRGNFPDRFSARQFPNYSSELNVNALLLGDSALYLCASSLRVEAHNQPQHFGDGTRLSIL.

DNA for the CDR3: TGTGCCAGCAGCTTAACTGGGGGCTTAATTTCTGGGGCCAACGTCCTGACTTTC. Residues: CASSLTGGLISGANVLTF. This chain links TRBV27 with TRBJ2-6; a possible D gene is TRBD1 (6 bases). Germline V gives CDR1 MNHEY, CDR2 SMNVEV (reference sequence). The CDR3 loop spans 18 amino acids. With 6 bases removed from V and 1 base from J, the gap between germline ends came to 19 bases.

The chain combines TRBV30 with TRBJ2-5, with D possibly matching TRBD1 (7 bases). CDR3 length equals 15 residues. Per the germline V gene, CDR1 is GTSNPN and CDR2 is SVGIG (reference sequence). Trimming cost V 0 bases and J 7 bases, with 18 bases left between them. The CDR3, as DNA: TGTGCCTGGAGTGTAATAGGCGGCCAGGGGGGGACCCAGTACTTC. This translates into CAWSVIGGQGGTQYF.

This clone appeared a few times. The chain links TRBV7-6 to TRBJ1-1; 8 bases match TRBD1. The germline CDR1 and CDR2 sequences are SGHVS and FNYEAQ. The CDR3 runs 16 residues. V was pared by 2 bases and J by 0 bases, with 5 bases of the junction left unmatched. CDR3 bases: TGTGCCAGCAGCTTATCGCAGGGGGCAATGAACACTGAAGCTTTCTTT. It yields the protein CASSLSQGAMNTEAFF.

The J gene is TRBJ2-1, the V gene TRBV4-3; D uncertain. Trimming stripped 2 bases from V and 5 bases from J, with 16 bases between. The CDR3 has 16 residues. Germline CDR1 and CDR2: LGHNA and YSLEER. The CDR3 loop reads CASSQTSWLGNNEQFF. The DNA for the CDR3 is TGCGCCAGCAGCCAAACCTCCTGGTTGGGGAACAATGAGCAGTTCTTC.

The chain uses TRBV7-2 and TRBJ1-5; 9 bases are a match to TRBD1. The CDR3 contains 14 residues. The germline V gene has CDR1 SGHTA and CDR2 FQGNSA. V shed 5 bases and J 6 bases; nucleotides not matched to a gene: 5. CDR3 sequence (DNA): TGTGCCAGCAGCGCCCGACAGGGGGTTCAGCCCCAGCATTTT. As protein: CASSARQGVQPQHF.

The gene calls are TRBV19 and TRBJ1-6; maybe TRBD1 (5 bases). The CDR3 totals 15 residues. Trimming took off 3 bases at V and 2 bases at J, with 8 bases between the two ends. Germline loops: CDR1 LNHDA, CDR2 SQIVND (reference sequence). The CDR3 nucleotides are TGTGCCAGTAGTATCGACAGTACCTATAATTCACCCCTCCACTTT. Translating it yields CASSIDSTYNSPLHF.

The V gene is TRBV19, the J gene TRBJ1-4; D is perhaps TRBD1 (5 bases). Trimming removed 8 bases from V and 7 bases from J, with 20 bases in between. The CDR3 covers 15 residues. Germline V gene lookup returns CDR1 LNHDA and CDR2 SQIVND (reference sequence). This chain's CDR3 is CASGTGVGLGEKLFF. CDR3 nucleotides: TGTGCCAGTGGTACAGGCGTAGGGTTGGGTGAAAAACTGTTTTTT. Full variable domain (missing parts from reference TRBV19 and TRBJ1-4): DGGITQSPKYLFRKEGQNVTLSCEQNLNHDAMYWYRQDPGQGLRLIYYSQIVNDFQKGDIAEGYSVSREKKESFPLTVTSAQKNPTAFYLCASGTGVGLGEKLFFGSGTQLSVL.

This clone showed up just a few times. J is TRBJ1-1 and V is TRBV30; D is uncertain. V dropped 0 bases and J dropped 4 bases, with 12 bases sitting between them. This CDR3 has 14 amino acids. The V gene's germline CDR1 is GTSNPN and CDR2 SVGIG (reference sequence). CDR3 amino acids: CAWSVPGKGTEAFF. The CDR3 bases are TGTGCCTGGAGTGTGCCCGGTAAGGGCACTGAAGCTTTCTTT. The full variable domain, completed using reference TRBV30 and TRBJ1-1, is SQTIHQWPATLVQPVGSPLSLECTVEGTSNPNLYWYRQAAGRGLQLLFYSVGIGQISSEVPQNLSASRPQDRQFILSSKKLLLSDSGFYLCAWSVPGKGTEAFFGQGTRLTVV.

This clone was detected once. The V gene is TRBV7-8, the J gene TRBJ1-4, with D perhaps matching TRBD1 (5 bases). The CDR3 contains 15 residues. Looked up from germline, CDR1 is SGHVS and CDR2 is FQNEAQ. Trimming took off 1 base at V and 4 bases at J, with 10 bases between the two ends. CDR3 in DNA: TGTGCCAGCAGCTTAGAGGGGATGGATAATGAAAAACTGTTTTTT. Its protein is CASSLEGMDNEKLFF.

This sequence joins TRBV7-9 and TRBJ1-4; D is unresolved. Germline loops: CDR1 SEHNR, CDR2 FQNEAQ (reference sequence). The CDR3 covers 14 residues. The V gene lost 2 bases and the J gene lost 4 bases, with 8 bases spanning the gap. The chain's CDR3 is CASSLFDGNEKLFF. The CDR3 coding sequence is TGTGCCAGCAGCTTATTTGACGGTAATGAAAAACTGTTTTTT.

The V call is TRBV5-4, the J call TRBJ2-5, with 9 positions matching TRBD2. V lost 2 bases, J lost 5 bases, and 10 bases stayed unmatched. Germline V gives CDR1 SGHNT, CDR2 YYREEE (reference sequence). This CDR3 has 16 amino acids. The chain's CDR3 is CASSFSSGAGGETQYF. The CDR3 nucleotides are TGTGCCAGCAGCTTCTCTAGCGGTGCGGGGGGGGAGACCCAGTACTTC.

This clone was detected only a few times. Other DNA sequences within the sample encode an identical CDR3. The chain joins TRBV30 to TRBJ1-1; unclear D gene. CDR3 length: 13 residues. Germline V gene lookup returns CDR1 GTSNPN and CDR2 SVGIG (reference sequence). The V and J ends lost 0 bases and 2 bases respectively, with 7 bases between them. The CDR3 spells CAWSVTVNTEAFF. In DNA form, the CDR3 reads TGTGCCTGGAGTGTAACCGTTAACACTGAAGCTTTCTTT.

This clone is a singleton in its sample. The V call is TRBV30, the J call TRBJ1-6, with a tentative D call TRBD1 (6 bases). The V and J ends lost 2 bases and 9 bases respectively, with 11 bases between them. CDR1 is GTSNPN and CDR2 is SVGIG in the germline V gene (reference sequence). CDR3 length: 13 amino acids. DNA for the CDR3: TGTGCCTGGAGTTGGGGGGCTTTTTCACCCCTCCACTTT. It is translated as CAWSWGAFSPLHF. The whole variable domain, filled in from reference TRBV30 and TRBJ1-6, reads SQTIHQWPATLVQPVGSPLSLECTVEGTSNPNLYWYRQAAGRGLQLLFYSVGIGQISSEVPQNLSASRPQDRQFILSSKKLLLSDSGFYLCAWSWGAFSPLHFGNGTRLTVT.

The chain couples TRBV7-9 to TRBJ1-2; D not resolved. The CDR3 has 12 residues. Germline V gives CDR1 SEHNR, CDR2 FQNEAQ (reference sequence). CDR3 bases: TGTGCGAGCTCGGGCCTTTCCTATGGCTACACCTTC. Translated, it gives CASSGLSYGYTF.

The chain links TRBV9 to TRBJ1-2; no clear D gene. CDR3 length: 17 amino acids. V lost 4 bases and J lost 7, with 26 bases in between. Germline V lookup: CDR1 SGDLS, CDR2 YYNGEE. The CDR3 spells CASSPTSAQIATGGYTF. In nucleotides, the CDR3 is TGTGCCAGCAGCCCGACCTCGGCCCAAATTGCCACCGGTGGCTACACCTTC.

The V call is TRBV2, the J call TRBJ1-1; no reliable D call. The CDR3 is 12 amino acids. V lost 4 bases and J 2 bases, leaving 5 bases between the germline ends. CDR1 and CDR2 from the germline V gene are SNHLY and FYNNEI. CDR3 sequence reads: CASSARNTEAFF. The CDR3 DNA is TGTGCCAGCAGTGCCCGAAACACTGAAGCTTTCTTT. Full variable domain (remainder filled in from reference TRBV2 and TRBJ1-1): EPEVTQTPSHQVTQMGQEVILRCVPISNHLYFYWYRQILGQKVEFLVSFYNNEISEKSEIFDDQFSVERPDGSNFTLKIRSTKLEDSAMYFCASSARNTEAFFGQGTRLTVV.